This passage covers 16 T cell receptor beta chains from one sample sequenced in a study of T cell responses to AZD1222 COVID-19 vaccine. Repertoires were generated with immunoSEQ multiplex PCR, while TCRdb's copy carries only in-frame clones and drops some. This sample has about 83,000 clones, with around 88% found just once. The sample here was peripheral blood, taken on day 0 of AZD1222 vaccination. The receptor source for this set is an adult in good health.

The genes are TRBV30 and TRBJ1-1; D is unclear. Germline V lookup: CDR1 GTSNPN, CDR2 SVGIG (reference sequence). Trimming took 0 bases from V and 4 from J, leaving 9 bases between them. This CDR3 is 13 amino acids long. CDR3 residues: CAWSVRFGTEAFF. The CDR3 DNA reads as TGTGCCTGGAGTGTAAGGTTCGGCACTGAAGCTTTCTTT.

The chain is built from TRBV18 and TRBJ1-6; D remains unclear. Germline V CDR1 and CDR2: KGHSH, LQKENI. The CDR3 is 19 amino acids. Trimming cost V 6 bases and J 5 bases, with 26 bases left between them. The CDR3 DNA is TGTGCCAGCTCTCCCGCACCACCCCTAACTCGAGCCGATAATTCACCCCTCCACTTT. This gives the protein CASSPAPPLTRADNSPLHF.

Written as DNA, the CDR3 is TGCGCCAGCAGCCAAATAGACAGGCTAAACTATGGCTACACCTTC. This sequence encodes CASSQIDRLNYGYTF. This chain joins TRBV4-3 and TRBJ1-2, with a tentative D call TRBD1 (6 bases). CDR1 is LGHNA, CDR2 YSLEER, per germline. The CDR3 is made up of 15 amino acids. V gave up 2 bases and J gave up 2 bases, with 12 bases separating them.

The chain is built from TRBV10-3 and TRBJ1-4; the match to TRBD1 covers 12 bases. Germline V gives CDR1 ENHRY, CDR2 SYGVKD. There are 18 residues in the CDR3. Trimming took 5 bases from V and 4 from J; bases not matched to a gene: 11. The CDR3: CAISPGQGARGSNEKLFF. CDR3 DNA: TGTGCCATCAGTCCGGGACAGGGGGCGCGTGGGAGTAATGAAAAACTGTTTTTT.

This clone was detected a few times. V is TRBV5-4 and J is TRBJ2-5, with D possibly being TRBD2 (8 bases). V gave up 4 bases and J gave up 4 bases, with 26 bases separating them. Germline CDR1 reads SGHNT; CDR2 reads YYREEE (reference sequence). The CDR3 extends over 18 amino acids. The CDR3 is CASSTGRGGPGGGETQYF. The CDR3 nucleotides read TGTGCCAGCAGCACCGGGAGGGGCGGCCCAGGGGGAGGAGAGACCCAGTACTTC.

The chain combines TRBV5-1 with TRBJ2-3; no reliable D call. The CDR3 is made up of 15 amino acids. The germline CDR1 and CDR2 sequences are SGHRS and YFSETQ. Trimming took 0 bases from V and 0 from J, leaving 8 bases between them. CDR3 bases: TGCGCCAGCAGCTTGGATTCGGTTAGCACAGATACGCAGTATTTT. Translating it yields CASSLDSVSTDTQYF.

On this clone itself: This same CDR3 is encoded by further DNA sequences in the sample. This chain links TRBV7-9 with TRBJ2-1; 9 bases map to TRBD2. This CDR3 region has 16 residues. The V segment lost 0 bases and the J segment 2 bases; nucleotides outside the gene matches: 2. The germline CDR1 and CDR2 sequences are SEHNR and FQNEAQ (reference sequence). The CDR3 DNA is TGTGCCAGCAGCTTAGCTCTAGCGGGGACCTACAATGAGCAGTTCTTC. Translation: CASSLALAGTYNEQFF.

V gene TRBV23-1 combines with J gene TRBJ2-7, with 8 bases matching TRBD1. TRBV23-1 belongs to the ORF category, with a function that is uncertain. The CDR3 has 13 residues. J gave up 6 bases and V 6 bases, and 7 bases lay outside the gene matches. The CDR3: CASRIDRGSEQYF. In DNA, the CDR3 is TGCGCCAGCAGAATCGACAGGGGAAGCGAGCAGTACTTC.

The chain links TRBV4-2 to TRBJ2-1; D perhaps matches TRBD2 (6 bases). Trimming stripped 4 bases from V and 0 bases from J, with 16 bases between. This CDR3 comprises 17 residues. The V gene's germline CDR1 is LGHNA and CDR2 YNFKEQ. The CDR3 loop is CASSPRGSGFSYNEQFF. The CDR3 nucleotides read TGTGCCAGCAGCCCCCGGGGTAGCGGATTCTCCTACAATGAGCAGTTCTTC.

The gene calls are TRBV4-2 and TRBJ2-3; TRBD2 aligns across 11 bases. Germline V CDR1 and CDR2: LGHNA, YNFKEQ. J was trimmed by 5 bases and V by 1 base; bases with no gene match: 8. The CDR3 length is 17 residues. The CDR3 here is CASSQAPGLAGGDTQYF. The DNA for the CDR3 is TGTGCCAGCAGCCAAGCTCCAGGGCTAGCGGGGGGAGATACGCAGTATTTT.

This clone was detected once. This chain connects TRBV12-3 or TRBV12-4 to TRBJ1-6, with 7 bases aligning to TRBD1. The CDR3 is 11 residues long. The J segment lost 12 bases and the V segment lost 4 bases, leaving 0 bases of the junction unmatched. CDR3 bases: TGTGCCAGCAGTTACAGGGGACCCCTCCACTTT. Translated, it gives CASSYRGPLHF.

The V and J genes are TRBV27 and TRBJ1-2; D is possibly TRBD1 (5 bases). The CDR3 runs 14 residues. The V end lost 6 bases, the J end lost 6 bases, and 17 bases lay between the germline ends. Per the germline V gene, CDR1 is MNHEY and CDR2 is SMNVEV (reference sequence). The CDR3 is CASSAHLGDHGYTF. The CDR3 region has the DNA TGTGCCAGCAGCGCGCACCTTGGGGACCATGGCTACACCTTC.

The V and J genes are TRBV4-1 and TRBJ2-5; TRBD2 aligns across 8 bases. CDR1 is MGHRA and CDR2 is YSYEKL in the germline V gene. The CDR3 spans 16 residues. J was trimmed by 0 bases and V by 3 bases; bases with no gene match: 6. CDR3 protein: CASSQIFSGDQETQYF. CDR3 sequence (DNA): TGCGCCAGCAGCCAGATTTTTAGCGGGGACCAAGAGACCCAGTACTTC.

This CDR3 is CASSPVPGSAGNTIYF. In DNA form, the CDR3 reads TGCGCCAGCAGCCCTGTACCAGGGTCCGCTGGAAACACCATATATTTT. The rearrangement uses TRBV5-1 and TRBJ1-3, with a weak D call TRBD1 (5 bases). CDR1 is SGHRS, CDR2 YFSETQ, per germline. The CDR3 runs 16 residues. Trimming shortened V by 4 bases and J by 2 bases, and 16 bases separated the two germline ends.

Of note for this clone: Compared with germline, one end of the junction differs, possibly owing to a read error. The chain links TRBV7-8 to TRBJ1-2; the D gene is possibly TRBD1 (6 bases). Germline lookup yields CDR1 SGHVS and CDR2 FQNEAQ. The CDR3 is 15 amino acids. Here the CDR3 reads CTSSPQGAGEYGYTF. The DNA for the CDR3 is TGTACCAGCAGCCCCCAGGGTGCAGGGGAATATGGCTACACCTTC.

CDR3 nucleotides: TGTGCCAGCAGTTACAACCTAAACAGGGCTTCGAACACCGGGGAGCTGTTTTTT. Protein sequence: CASSYNLNRASNTGELFF. The chain links TRBV6-2 or TRBV6-3 to TRBJ2-2, with a weak D call TRBD1 (6 bases). From germline, CDR1 is MNHEY and CDR2 SVGEGT. V gave up 2 bases and J gave up 0 bases, with 16 bases separating them. This CDR3 is built from 18 residues.